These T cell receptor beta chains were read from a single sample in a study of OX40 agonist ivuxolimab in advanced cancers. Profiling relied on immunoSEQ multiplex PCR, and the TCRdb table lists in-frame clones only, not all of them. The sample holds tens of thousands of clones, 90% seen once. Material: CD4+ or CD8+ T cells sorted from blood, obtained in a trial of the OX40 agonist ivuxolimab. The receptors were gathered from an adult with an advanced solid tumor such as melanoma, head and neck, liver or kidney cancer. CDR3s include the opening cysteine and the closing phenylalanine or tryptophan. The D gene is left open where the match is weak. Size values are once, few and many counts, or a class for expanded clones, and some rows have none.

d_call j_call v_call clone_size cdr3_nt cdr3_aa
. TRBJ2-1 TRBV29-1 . TGCAGCGCCGGAGGGGGCTACCTTATGGATGAGCAGTTCTTC CSAGGGYLMDEQFF
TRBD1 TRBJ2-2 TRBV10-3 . TGTGCCATCAGTAGACAGGGCGGGAACACCGGGGAGCTGTTTTTT CAISRQGGNTGELFF
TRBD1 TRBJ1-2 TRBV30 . TGTGCCTGGACGGGGACAGGGTACGGCTACACCTTC CAWTGTGYGYTF
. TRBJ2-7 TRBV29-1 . TGCAGCGTTGAAAAGAGCAGTCGGTACGAGCAGTACTTC CSVEKSSRYEQYF
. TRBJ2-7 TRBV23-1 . TGCGCCAGCAGTCTCAGGAGGGAACCAAGGGAGGCTGCCCCCTACGAGCAGTACTTC CASSLRREPREAAPYEQYF
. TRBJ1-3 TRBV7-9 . TGTGCCAGCAGCTTAGGGGTCGGTGGAAACACCATATATTTT CASSLGVGGNTIYF
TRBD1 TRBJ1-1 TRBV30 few TGTGCCTGGAGTACCGACAGGGACGCTGAAGCTTTCTTT CAWSTDRDAEAFF
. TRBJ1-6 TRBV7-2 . TGTGCCAGCAGCGCCCGGGCCTATAATTCACCCCTCCACTTT CASSARAYNSPLHF
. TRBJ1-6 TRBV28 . TGTGCCAGCAGCTCCGAAGGTCGCGGAGGGCCACCCCTCCACTTT CASSSEGRGGPPLHF
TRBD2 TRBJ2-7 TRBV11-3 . TGTGCCAGCAGCTTTTTGGGGCGAACTAGCGGGTACGAGCAGTACTTC CASSFLGRTSGYEQYF
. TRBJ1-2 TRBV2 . TGTGCCAGCAGTGGGGGGGGTTGGAATGGCTACACCTTC CASSGGGWNGYTF
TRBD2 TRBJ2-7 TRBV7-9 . TGTGCCAGCAGCTCCCGAGCGGGAGGGCCCGCCTACGAGCAGTACTTC CASSSRAGGPAYEQYF
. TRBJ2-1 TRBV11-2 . TGTGCCAGCGTAGCGAGGACCGAGCAGTTCTTC CASVARTEQFF
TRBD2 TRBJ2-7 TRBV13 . TGTGCCAGCAGCAGGAGATACGGGAGGAGGTCCTACGAGCAGTACTTC CASSRRYGRRSYEQYF
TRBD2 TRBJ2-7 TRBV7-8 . TGTGCCAGCAGCCCCTACGGAGGGGGGACTAGCTACGAGCAGTACTTC CASSPYGGGTSYEQYF
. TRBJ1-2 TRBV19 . TGTGCCAGTAGTACTGTGGGTAGCTATGGCTACACCTTC CASSTVGSYGYTF
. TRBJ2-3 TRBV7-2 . TGTGCCAGCAGCCGAGGGGGGAGCGGGAGCACAGATACGCAGTATTTT CASSRGGSGSTDTQYF
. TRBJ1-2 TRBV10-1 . TGCGCCAGCATTACAGGGTTTTGTGGCTACACCTTC CASITGFCGYTF
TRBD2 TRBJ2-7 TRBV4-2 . TGTGCCAGCAGCCAACGTAGCGGGGGAGGCTACGAGCAGTACTTC CASSQRSGGGYEQYF
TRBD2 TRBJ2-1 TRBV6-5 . TGTGCCAGCAGACGGACTAGCGGGTCTTACAATGAGCAGTTCTTC CASRRTSGSYNEQFF
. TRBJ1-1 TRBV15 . TGTGCCACCAGCAGAGTCCAGGCAAACACTGAAGCTTTCTTT CATSRVQANTEAFF
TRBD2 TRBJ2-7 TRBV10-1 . TGCGCCAGCAGTGAGTCGGGACTAGCGGGGGGGGCGAACGAGCAGTACTTC CASSESGLAGGANEQYF
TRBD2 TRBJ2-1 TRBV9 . TGTGCCAGCAGCTCAGAGGCGGGAGAGTACAATGAGCAGTTCTTC CASSSEAGEYNEQFF
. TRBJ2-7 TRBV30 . TGTGCCTGGAAGCCAGGATCATACGAGCAGTACTTC CAWKPGSYEQYF
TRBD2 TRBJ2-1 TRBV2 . TGTGCCAGCAGTGTGTTGTCGACTAGCGGGGGGACCAATGAGCAGTTCTTC CASSVLSTSGGTNEQFF
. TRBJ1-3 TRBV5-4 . TGTGCCAGCAGCTCCTCCGCGGTCGCAGCACCTGGAAACACCATATATTTT CASSSSAVAAPGNTIYF
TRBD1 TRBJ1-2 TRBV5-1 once TGCGCCAGCAGCCCGGGACAGGGGTATTATGGCTACACCTTC CASSPGQGYYGYTF
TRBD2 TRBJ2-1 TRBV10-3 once TGTGCCATCAGTGGGACTAGCGGAAACAATGAGCAGTTCTTC CAISGTSGNNEQFF
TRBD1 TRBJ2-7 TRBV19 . TGTGCCAGTAGTCCACAGGGGTACGAGCAGTACTTC CASSPQGYEQYF
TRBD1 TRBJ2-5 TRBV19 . TGTGCCAGTACCCAGACAGGGATTCGGGAGACCCAGTACTTC CASTQTGIRETQYF
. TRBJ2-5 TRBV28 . TGTGCCAGCAGTTTATTCACAGCCGACCCCGACCAAGAGACCCAGTACTTC CASSLFTADPDQETQYF
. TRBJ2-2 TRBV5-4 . TGTGCCAGCAGCTTGCCCCAGACCGACACCGGGGAGCTGTTTTTT CASSLPQTDTGELFF
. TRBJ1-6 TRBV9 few TGTGCCAGCAGCGTAGGGGGGACTTGGAATTCACCCCTCCACTTT CASSVGGTWNSPLHF
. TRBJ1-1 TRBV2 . TGTGCCAGCAGTGAAGTGACAGGAAAGCTAACTGAAGCTTTCTTT CASSEVTGKLTEAFF
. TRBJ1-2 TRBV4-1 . TGCGCCAGCAGGCAGCTTTGGCAGAGGCAGGCTAACTATGGCTACACCTTC CASRQLWQRQANYGYTF
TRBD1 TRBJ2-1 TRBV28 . TGTGCCAGCAGTTTAGGGGACAGTAGACTCAATGAGCAGTTCTTC CASSLGDSRLNEQFF
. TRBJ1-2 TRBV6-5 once TGTGCCAGCAGTCCCGGACCATCGGGCTATGGCTACACCTTC CASSPGPSGYGYTF
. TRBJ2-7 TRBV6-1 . TGTGCCAGCAAGACGGACAGTTCCTACGAGCAGTACTTC CASKTDSSYEQYF
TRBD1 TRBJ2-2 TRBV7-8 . TGTGCCAGCAGCAATTATCGCAGGGACAGACCCGGGGAGCTGTTTTTT CASSNYRRDRPGELFF
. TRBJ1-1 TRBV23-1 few TGCGCCAGCAGTCAATATCCAGCAGGTCGGGGCACTGAAGCTTTCTTT CASSQYPAGRGTEAFF
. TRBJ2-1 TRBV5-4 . TGTGCCAGCAGCTTGGGGGGCTCCTACTTCGGGAATGAGCAGTTCTTC CASSLGGSYFGNEQFF
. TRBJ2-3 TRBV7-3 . TGTGCCAGCAGCTTTCCGGGCACAGATACGCAGTATTTT CASSFPGTDTQYF
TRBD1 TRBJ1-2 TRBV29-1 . TGCAGCGCCAGACAGGGTAACTATGGCTACACCTTC CSARQGNYGYTF
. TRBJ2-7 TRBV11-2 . TGTGCCAGCAGCTTACAGGAACTGGCCTACGAGCAGTACTTC CASSLQELAYEQYF
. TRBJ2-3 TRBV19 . TGTGCCAGTAGTGGGGGAGTGATCTCTGGCACAGATACGCAGTATTTT CASSGGVISGTDTQYF
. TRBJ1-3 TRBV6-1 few TGTGCCAGCAGCCTAGGAAACACCATATATTTT CASSLGNTIYF
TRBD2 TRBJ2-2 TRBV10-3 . TGTGCCATCAGTGAGTCAGCGGGGGGTGGAACCGGGGAGCTGTTTTTT CAISESAGGGTGELFF